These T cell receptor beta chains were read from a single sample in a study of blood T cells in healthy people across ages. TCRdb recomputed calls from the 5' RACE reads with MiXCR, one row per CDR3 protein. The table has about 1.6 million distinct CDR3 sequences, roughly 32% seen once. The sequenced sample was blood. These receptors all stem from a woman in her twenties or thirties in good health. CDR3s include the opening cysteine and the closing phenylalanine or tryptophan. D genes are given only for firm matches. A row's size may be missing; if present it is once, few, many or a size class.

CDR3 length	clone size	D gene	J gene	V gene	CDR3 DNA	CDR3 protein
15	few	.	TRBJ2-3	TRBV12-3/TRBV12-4	TGTGCCAGCACAGGACTCCCTGGATTCACAGATACGCAGTATTTT	CASTGLPGFTDTQYF
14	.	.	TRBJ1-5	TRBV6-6	TGTGCCAGCACCCGGGGAAATAGCAATCAGCCCCAGCATTTT	CASTRGNSNQPQHF
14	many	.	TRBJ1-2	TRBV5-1	TGCGCCAGCAGCTTGGATCTGAGGAGCTATGGCTACACCTTC	CASSLDLRSYGYTF
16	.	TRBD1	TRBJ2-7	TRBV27	TGTGCCAGCAGTTCGCCGAGGACAGGGGGCTCCTACGAGCAGTACTTC	CASSSPRTGGSYEQYF
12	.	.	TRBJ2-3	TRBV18	TGTGCCAGCCCAACCTACACAGATACGCAGTATTTT	CASPTYTDTQYF
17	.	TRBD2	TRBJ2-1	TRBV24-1	TGTGCCACCAGTGAGCGGGTAGGGCGGGAGTTGTACAATGAGCAGTTCTTC	CATSERVGRELYNEQFF
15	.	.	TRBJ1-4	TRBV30	TGTGCCTGTTCTGTTATTGCAGGAAAAAATGAAAAACTGTTTTTT	CACSVIAGKNEKLFF
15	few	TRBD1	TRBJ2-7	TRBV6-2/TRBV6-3	TGTGCCACCAGACTCATTAGGGGGCAAGGCTACGAGCAGTACTTC	CATRLIRGQGYEQYF
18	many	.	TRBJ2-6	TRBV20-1	TGCAGTGCTAGAGAAGAGAGGGTGTCTTCCTCTGGGGCCAACGTCCTGACTTTC	CSAREERVSSSGANVLTF
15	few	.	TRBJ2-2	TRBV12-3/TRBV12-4	TGTGCCAGCAGTATTTCCGACTGGGGCACCGGGGAGCTGTTTTTT	CASSISDWGTGELFF
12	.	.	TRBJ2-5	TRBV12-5	TGTGCTAGTGGTTTGGTACCAGAGACCCAGTACTTC	CASGLVPETQYF
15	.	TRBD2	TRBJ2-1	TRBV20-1	TGCAGTGCTACCCCTAGCGGGTTCTCTATCTTTGGGCAGTTCTTC	CSATPSGFSIFGQFF
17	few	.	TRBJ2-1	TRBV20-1	TGCAGTGCTAGAGATCCTCAGGGTTTAACGTCCTACAATGAGCAGTTCTTC	CSARDPQGLTSYNEQFF
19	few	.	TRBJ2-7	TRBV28	TGTGCCAGCAGTTTATACCGCATAAATAAAGGGGGGTCCCCCTACGAGCAGTACTTC	CASSLYRINKGGSPYEQYF
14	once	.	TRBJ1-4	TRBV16	TGTGCCAGCAGCCGTCGTGGCGGGGGTGAAAAACTGTTTTTT	CASSRRGGGEKLFF
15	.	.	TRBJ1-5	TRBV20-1	TGCAGTGCTAGAGAAGAATGGGGAAGCAATCAGCCCCAGCATTTT	CSAREEWGSNQPQHF
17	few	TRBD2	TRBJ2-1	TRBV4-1	TGCGCCAGCAGCCAAGATATCGGGACTAGCGGGAGGTATGAGCAGTTCTTC	CASSQDIGTSGRYEQFF
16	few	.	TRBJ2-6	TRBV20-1	TGCAGTGCTACTTCCGGGGGGACATCTGGGGCCAACGTCCTGACTTTC	CSATSGGTSGANVLTF
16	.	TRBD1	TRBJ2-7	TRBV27	TGTGCCAGCAGACTAAATAGCGGTCAGGGGGCGTTAGAGCAGTACTTC	CASRLNSGQGALEQYF
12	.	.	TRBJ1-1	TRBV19	TGTGCCAGTAAGAACAACCCCACTGAAGCTTTCTTT	CASKNNPTEAFF
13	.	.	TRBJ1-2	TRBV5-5	TGTGCCAGCAGCTGGGGCAGGGGCTATGGCTACACCTTC	CASSWGRGYGYTF
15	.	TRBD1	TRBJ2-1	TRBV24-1	TGTGCCACCAGTGCAGGACAGGGTCTCCACAATGAGCAGTTCTTC	CATSAGQGLHNEQFF
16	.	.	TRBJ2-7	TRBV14	TGTGCCAGCAGCCAATACCCCAGGGGCTTCGGCTACGAGCAGTACTTC	CASSQYPRGFGYEQYF
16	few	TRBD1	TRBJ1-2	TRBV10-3	TGTGCCATCAGTGCAGACGGGACAGGGGGTAGCGTTGGCTACACCTTC	CAISADGTGGSVGYTF
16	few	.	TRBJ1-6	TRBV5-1	TGCGCCAGCAGGCCCCCTCCCTTTGACCAGAATTCACCCCTCCACTTT	CASRPPPFDQNSPLHF
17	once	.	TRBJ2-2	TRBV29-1	TGCAGCGTTCGGCACAACTGGGGACGGGGGCTAACCGGGGAGCTGTTTTTT	CSVRHNWGRGLTGELFF
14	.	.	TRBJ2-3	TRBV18	TGTGCCAGCTCACCAAACTCCGTCACAGATACGCAGTATTTT	CASSPNSVTDTQYF
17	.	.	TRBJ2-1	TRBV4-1	TGCGCCAGCAGGGGATGGCGGGACAAGGGCTTCTACAATGAGCAGTTCTTC	CASRGWRDKGFYNEQFF
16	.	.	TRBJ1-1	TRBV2	TGTGCCAGCAGTGCGCCGGTTGGACGGGGGAGCACTGAAGCTTTCTTT	CASSAPVGRGSTEAFF
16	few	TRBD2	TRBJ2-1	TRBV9	TGTGCCAGCAGCCCGGCCGGGACTAGCGGGGGGGCTGAGCAGTTCTTC	CASSPAGTSGGAEQFF
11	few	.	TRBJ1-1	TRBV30	TGTGCCTGGAGGGGGGACACTGAAGCTTTCTTT	CAWRGDTEAFF
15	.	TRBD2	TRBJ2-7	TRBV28	TGTGCCAGCAGCACAGGCGGACTAGCATTCTACGAGCAGTACTTC	CASSTGGLAFYEQYF
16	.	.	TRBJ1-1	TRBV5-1	TGCGCCAGCAGCTTTGGGGGACGGAACATGAACACTGAAGCTTTCTTT	CASSFGGRNMNTEAFF
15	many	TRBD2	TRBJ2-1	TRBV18	TGTGCCAGCTCACCACTAGCGGGGGAGTACAATGAGCAGTTCTTC	CASSPLAGEYNEQFF
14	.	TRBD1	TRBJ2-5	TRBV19	TGTGCCAGTAGCTATAGGGACAGTGAAGAGACCCAGTACTTC	CASSYRDSEETQYF
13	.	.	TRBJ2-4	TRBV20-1	TGCAGTGCCCGGGACTCGACCAAAAACATTCAGTACTTC	CSARDSTKNIQYF
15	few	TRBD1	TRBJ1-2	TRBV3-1	TGTGCCAGCAGCCAAGCCGACAGGGGGCGGAATGGCTACACCTTC	CASSQADRGRNGYTF
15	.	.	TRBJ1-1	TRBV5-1	TGCGCCAGCAGCTTGGCCTCTCCGGACGGCACTGAAGCTTTCTTT	CASSLASPDGTEAFF
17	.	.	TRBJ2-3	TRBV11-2	TGTGCCAGCAGCCACGGCCCGGGGGCGGAAAACACAGATACGCAGTATTTT	CASSHGPGAENTDTQYF
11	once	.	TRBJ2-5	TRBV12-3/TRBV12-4	TGTGCCGGCCAACATGGGGAGACCCAGTACTTC	CAGQHGETQYF
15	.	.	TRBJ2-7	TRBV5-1	TGCGCCAGCAGCTTGGTCGAGGGCGGCTCCTACGAGCAGTACTTC	CASSLVEGGSYEQYF
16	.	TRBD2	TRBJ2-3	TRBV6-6	TGTGCCAGCACCAACAACTCTAGCGGGGGCGCAGGTACGCAGTATTTT	CASTNNSSGGAGTQYF
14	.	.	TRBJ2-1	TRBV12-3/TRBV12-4	TGTGCCAGTCGAACCCGGATTCCTAACAATGAGCAGTTCTTC	CASRTRIPNNEQFF
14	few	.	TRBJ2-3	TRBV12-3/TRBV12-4	TGTGCCAGCAGTTTCTGGCAGGACACAGATACGCAGTATTTT	CASSFWQDTDTQYF
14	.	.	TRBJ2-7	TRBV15	TGTGCCACCAGCAGAGATGTTGGGGTATACGAGCAGTACTTC	CATSRDVGVYEQYF
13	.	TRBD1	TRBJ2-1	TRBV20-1	TGCAGTGCTCACAGGGGCTCCTACAATGAGCAGTTCTTC	CSAHRGSYNEQFF
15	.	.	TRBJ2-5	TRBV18	TGTGCCAGCTCACCTCGACAGAACGTGGGAGAGACCCAGTACTTC	CASSPRQNVGETQYF
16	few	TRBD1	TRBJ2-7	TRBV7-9	TGTGCCAGCAGCGGAACCGGGACAGGGTTCACCTACGAGCAGTACTTC	CASSGTGTGFTYEQYF
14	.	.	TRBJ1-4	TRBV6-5	TGTGCCAGCAGTATGACAGGATTAGGTGAAAAACTGTTTTTT	CASSMTGLGEKLFF
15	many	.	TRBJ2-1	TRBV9	TGCGCCAGCAGTCCGGGACTCAGCTCCTACAATGAGCAGTTCTTC	CASSPGLSSYNEQFF
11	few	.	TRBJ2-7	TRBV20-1	TGCAGTGCTAGCACTACCTACGAGCAGTACTTC	CSASTTYEQYF